This T cell receptor (beta chain) emerged from a study of T cell responses to AZD1222 COVID-19 vaccine. The table came from immunoSEQ multiplex PCR; TCRdb's copy has only in-frame clones and leaves some out. In the table there are fewer than 150,000 clones, about 80% of which are singletons. The source is an adult in good health. Material: peripheral blood, obtained on day 0 of AZD1222 vaccination.

CDR3: CASSPFGQGESQHF. Here the CDR3 DNA reads TGTGCCAGCTCACCCTTCGGGCAGGGTGAGTCCCAGCATTTT. The rearrangement joins TRBV18 to TRBJ1-5; maybe TRBD1 (5 bases). V was trimmed by 3 bases and J by 11 bases, leaving 17 bases between them. Germline V gene lookup returns CDR1 KGHSH and CDR2 LQKENI. The CDR3 consists of 14 residues.